These T cell receptor beta chains were read from a single sample in a study of blood T cell repertoires in COVID-19. The repertoire was sequenced with immunoSEQ multiplex PCR; TCRdb's copy has only in-frame clones and lacks some. The sample lists hundreds of thousands of clones; around four fifths were seen once. The sample was peripheral blood. The receptors were sampled from a woman aged 80 or over with active or convalescent COVID-19. CDR3s include the opening cysteine and the closing phenylalanine or tryptophan. The order of the fields is clone size, J gene, V gene, D gene, CDR3 protein, CDR3 DNA. A D gene is named only where the DNA matches it firmly. Some rows have no size entry. The others give once, few or many, or a class for an expanded clone.

clone size: NA
J gene: TRBJ2-2
V gene: TRBV19
D gene: NA
CDR3 protein: CASSARQRTGELFF
CDR3 DNA: TGTGCCAGTAGTGCTCGACAGCGTACCGGGGAGCTGTTTTTT

clone size: NA
J gene: TRBJ1-2
V gene: TRBV9
D gene: TRBD1
CDR3 protein: CASSQTTGDYGYTF
CDR3 DNA: TGTGCCAGCAGCCAAACTACAGGGGACTATGGCTACACCTTC

clone size: NA
J gene: TRBJ1-4
V gene: TRBV6-5
D gene: NA
CDR3 protein: CASSSGQRRTNEKLFF
CDR3 DNA: TGTGCCAGCAGTTCCGGACAGAGGAGGACTAATGAAAAACTGTTTTTT

clone size: NA
J gene: TRBJ2-7
V gene: TRBV18
D gene: TRBD1
CDR3 protein: CASSRDSSYEQYF
CDR3 DNA: TGTGCCAGCTCTCGGGACAGCTCCTACGAGCAGTACTTC

clone size: NA
J gene: TRBJ2-5
V gene: TRBV4-2
D gene: TRBD2
CDR3 protein: CASIPLADLQETQYF
CDR3 DNA: TGTGCCAGCATTCCACTAGCGGACCTACAAGAGACCCAGTACTTC

clone size: NA
J gene: TRBJ1-1
V gene: TRBV7-9
D gene: TRBD1
CDR3 protein: CASRPRTGPGTEAFF
CDR3 DNA: TGTGCCAGCAGGCCCCGGACAGGGCCTGGGACTGAAGCTTTCTTT

clone size: NA
J gene: TRBJ2-7
V gene: TRBV3-1/TRBV3-2
D gene: TRBD2
CDR3 protein: CASSQVAGGPYEQYF
CDR3 DNA: TGTGCCAGCAGCCAAGTAGCGGGGGGACCCTACGAGCAGTACTTC

clone size: NA
J gene: TRBJ2-6
V gene: TRBV19
D gene: NA
CDR3 protein: CASTLLQGAGANVLTF
CDR3 DNA: TGTGCCAGTACACTCCTACAGGGAGCTGGGGCCAACGTCCTGACTTTC

clone size: NA
J gene: TRBJ1-1
V gene: TRBV7-9
D gene: NA
CDR3 protein: CASSPARVNTEAFF
CDR3 DNA: TGTGCCAGCTCCCCCGCCCGGGTGAATACTGAAGCTTTCTTT

clone size: NA
J gene: TRBJ2-5
V gene: TRBV9
D gene: NA
CDR3 protein: CASSLSGKETQYF
CDR3 DNA: TGTGCCAGCAGCCTTAGCGGAAAAGAGACCCAGTACTTC

clone size: NA
J gene: TRBJ2-7
V gene: TRBV5-1
D gene: NA
CDR3 protein: CASRAGAGRTYEQYF
CDR3 DNA: TGCGCCAGCAGGGCGGGTGCGGGTAGAACCTACGAGCAGTACTTC

clone size: once
J gene: TRBJ1-2
V gene: TRBV30
D gene: NA
CDR3 protein: CAWTLGGAGGYTF
CDR3 DNA: TGTGCCTGGACCCTCGGGGGGGCGGGTGGCTACACCTTC

clone size: NA
J gene: TRBJ2-3
V gene: TRBV7-3
D gene: NA
CDR3 protein: CASSLKSLRGTDTQYF
CDR3 DNA: TGTGCCAGCAGCTTAAAAAGCCTCCGGGGCACAGATACGCAGTATTTT

clone size: few
J gene: TRBJ1-5
V gene: TRBV30
D gene: NA
CDR3 protein: CAWSVHVGGNQPQHF
CDR3 DNA: TGTGCCTGGAGTGTACACGTCGGGGGCAATCAGCCCCAGCATTTT

clone size: NA
J gene: TRBJ1-2
V gene: TRBV6-1
D gene: NA
CDR3 protein: CASSEGILPGANYGYTF
CDR3 DNA: TGTGCCAGCAGTGAAGGCATTCTGCCAGGCGCTAACTATGGCTACACCTTC

clone size: NA
J gene: TRBJ1-6
V gene: TRBV27
D gene: NA
CDR3 protein: CASRFGWSDSNSPLHF
CDR3 DNA: TGTGCCAGCCGCTTCGGGTGGAGTGACAGCAATTCACCCCTCCACTTT

clone size: NA
J gene: TRBJ2-5
V gene: TRBV7-6
D gene: TRBD2
CDR3 protein: CASSPIRMGLAGGETQYF
CDR3 DNA: TGTGCCAGCAGCCCAATCCGAATGGGGCTAGCGGGAGGAGAGACCCAGTACTTC

clone size: once
J gene: TRBJ1-5
V gene: TRBV5-6
D gene: NA
CDR3 protein: CASSLLGASNQPQHF
CDR3 DNA: TGTGCCAGCAGCTTGTTAGGGGCGAGCAATCAGCCCCAGCATTTT

clone size: NA
J gene: TRBJ1-1
V gene: TRBV3-1/TRBV3-2
D gene: NA
CDR3 protein: CASSPHDRSMNTEAFF
CDR3 DNA: TGTGCCAGCAGCCCCCACGACAGGTCTATGAACACTGAAGCTTTCTTT

clone size: NA
J gene: TRBJ1-3
V gene: TRBV9
D gene: TRBD1
CDR3 protein: CASSVRTGGAPGNTIYF
CDR3 DNA: TGTGCCAGCAGCGTTCGGACAGGGGGCGCTCCGGGAAACACCATATATTTT

clone size: NA
J gene: TRBJ2-1
V gene: TRBV30
D gene: NA
CDR3 protein: CAWSGGTVGYNEQFF
CDR3 DNA: TGTGCCTGGAGTGGCGGGACAGTAGGCTACAATGAGCAGTTCTTC

clone size: NA
J gene: TRBJ1-4
V gene: TRBV6-5
D gene: TRBD1
CDR3 protein: CASSLGQGGEKLFF
CDR3 DNA: TGTGCCAGCAGTTTAGGACAGGGTGGAGAAAAACTGTTTTTT